Only a few counts were recorded for the clone carrying this T cell receptor (beta chain). Its antigen is unidentified. A single record per CDR3 protein comes from TCRdb applying MiXCR to the reads. The sample holds some 920,000 distinct CDR3 sequences, approximately 31% seen once. This record belongs to a study of T cell repertoires in cytomegalovirus infection. Looking at the study overall: HLA-B-restricted CMV epitopes that are well studied, plus recently identified HLA-C-restricted ones, were used by the study. An indication of both CMV infection and matching HLA type came from public TCR beta signatures. Points from the study as a whole: There were HLA-C-restricted CMV-specific TCR beta clonotypes dominating the ex vivo response. Cumulative public TCR beta family frequency identified CMV carriers with the relevant HLA.

This sequence was found in a human donor in good health (CMV status not recorded). Some clones in this sample may be carry-over from other donors' samples. The sample here was cultured CD8+ T cells from PBMCs, taken from culture after CMV antigen stimulation.

The CDR3 DNA is TGTGCCACCGAGCTAGGCGGGGGAGAGACCCAGTACTTC. Amino acids: CATELGGGETQYF. The genes are TRBV15 and TRBJ2-5; 7 nucleotides match TRBD2. J lost 4 bases, V lost 8 bases, and 7 bases had no gene match. The CDR3 sequence is 13 residues long. Germline lookup yields CDR1 LNHNV and CDR2 YYDKDF (reference sequence).